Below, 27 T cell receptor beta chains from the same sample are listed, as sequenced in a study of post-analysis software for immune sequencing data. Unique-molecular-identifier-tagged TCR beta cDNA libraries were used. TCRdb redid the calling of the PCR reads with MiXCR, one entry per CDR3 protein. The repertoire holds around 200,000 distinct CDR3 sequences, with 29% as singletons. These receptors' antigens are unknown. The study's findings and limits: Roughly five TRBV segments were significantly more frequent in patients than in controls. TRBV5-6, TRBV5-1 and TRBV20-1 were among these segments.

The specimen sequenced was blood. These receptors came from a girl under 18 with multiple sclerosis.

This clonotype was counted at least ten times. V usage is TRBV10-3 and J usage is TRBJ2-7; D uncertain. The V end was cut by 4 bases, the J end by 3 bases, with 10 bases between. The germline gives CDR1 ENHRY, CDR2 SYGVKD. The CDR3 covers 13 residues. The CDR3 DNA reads TGTGCCATCAGTGGGAGCGAAAACTACGAGCAGTACTTC. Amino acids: CAISGSENYEQYF.

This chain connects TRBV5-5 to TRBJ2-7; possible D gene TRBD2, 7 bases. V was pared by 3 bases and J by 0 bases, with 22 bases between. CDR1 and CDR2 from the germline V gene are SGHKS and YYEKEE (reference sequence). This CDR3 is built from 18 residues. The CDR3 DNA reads TGTGCCAGCAGCTCTTGGGAGGGGGGTTGGGGGGGCTCCTACGAGCAGTACTTC. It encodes CASSSWEGGWGGSYEQYF.

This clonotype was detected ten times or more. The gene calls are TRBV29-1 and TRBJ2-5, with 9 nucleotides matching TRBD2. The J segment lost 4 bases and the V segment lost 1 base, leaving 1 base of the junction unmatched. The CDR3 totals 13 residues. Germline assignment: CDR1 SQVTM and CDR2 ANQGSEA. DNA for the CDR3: TGCAGCGTTGAAGTAGCGGGAGTAGAGACCCAGTACTTC. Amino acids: CSVEVAGVETQYF.

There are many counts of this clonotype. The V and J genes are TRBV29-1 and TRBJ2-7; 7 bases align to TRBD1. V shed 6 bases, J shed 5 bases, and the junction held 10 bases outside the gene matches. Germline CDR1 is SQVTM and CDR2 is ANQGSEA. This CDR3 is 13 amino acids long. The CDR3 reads CSVVTGLSHEQYF. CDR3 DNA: TGCAGCGTCGTGACAGGGCTTTCGCACGAGCAGTACTTC.

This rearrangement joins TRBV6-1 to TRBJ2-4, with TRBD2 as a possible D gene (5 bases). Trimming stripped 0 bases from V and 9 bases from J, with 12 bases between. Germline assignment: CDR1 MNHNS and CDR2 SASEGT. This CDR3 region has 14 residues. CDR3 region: CASSEAPGWGIQYF. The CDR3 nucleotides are TGTGCCAGCAGTGAAGCGCCGGGGTGGGGCATTCAGTACTTC.

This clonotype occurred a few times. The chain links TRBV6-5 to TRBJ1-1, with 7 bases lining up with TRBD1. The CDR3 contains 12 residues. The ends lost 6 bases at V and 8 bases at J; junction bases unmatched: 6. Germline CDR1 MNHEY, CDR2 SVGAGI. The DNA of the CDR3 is TGTGCCAGCAGCCGTGGGACAGCGGAAGCTTTCTTT. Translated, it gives CASSRGTAEAFF.

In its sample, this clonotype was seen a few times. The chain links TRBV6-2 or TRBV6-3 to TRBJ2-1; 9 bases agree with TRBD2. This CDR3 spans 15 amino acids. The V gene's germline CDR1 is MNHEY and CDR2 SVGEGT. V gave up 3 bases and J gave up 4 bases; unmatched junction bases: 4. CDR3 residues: CASSYLLAGYNEQFF. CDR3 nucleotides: TGTGCCAGCAGTTATCTCCTAGCGGGGTACAATGAGCAGTTCTTC.

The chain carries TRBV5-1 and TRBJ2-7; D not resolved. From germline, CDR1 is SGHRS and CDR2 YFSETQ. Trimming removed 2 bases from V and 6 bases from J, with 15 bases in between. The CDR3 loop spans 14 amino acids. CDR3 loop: CASSFTHPRAEQYF. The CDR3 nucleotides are TGCGCCAGCAGCTTTACACACCCCCGAGCCGAGCAGTACTTC.

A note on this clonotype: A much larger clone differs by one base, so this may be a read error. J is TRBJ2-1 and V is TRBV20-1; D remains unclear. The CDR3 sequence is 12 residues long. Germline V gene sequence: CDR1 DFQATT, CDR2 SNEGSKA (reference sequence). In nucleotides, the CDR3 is TGCAGGGCACCCAGGATTTACAATGAGCAGTTCTTC. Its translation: CRAPRIYNEQFF.

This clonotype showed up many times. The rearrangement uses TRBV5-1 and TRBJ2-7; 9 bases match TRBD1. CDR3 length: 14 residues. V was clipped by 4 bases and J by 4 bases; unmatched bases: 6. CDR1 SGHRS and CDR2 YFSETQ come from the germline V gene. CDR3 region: CASSPRDRDYEQYF. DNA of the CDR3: TGCGCCAGCAGCCCCCGGGACAGGGATTACGAGCAGTACTTC.

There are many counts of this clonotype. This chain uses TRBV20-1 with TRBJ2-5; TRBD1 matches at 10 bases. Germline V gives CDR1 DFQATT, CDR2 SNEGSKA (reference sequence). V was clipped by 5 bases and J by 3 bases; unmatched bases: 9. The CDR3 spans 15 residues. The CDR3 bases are TGCAGTGCTTCACACCCGGGACAGGGGAAAGAGACCCAGTACTTC. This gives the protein CSASHPGQGKETQYF.

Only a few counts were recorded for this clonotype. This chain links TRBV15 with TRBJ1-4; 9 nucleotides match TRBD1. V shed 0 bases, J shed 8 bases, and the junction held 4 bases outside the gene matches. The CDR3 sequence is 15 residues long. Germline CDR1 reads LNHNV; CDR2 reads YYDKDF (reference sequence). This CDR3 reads CATSREGQGREKLFF. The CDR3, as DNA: TGTGCCACCAGCAGAGAGGGACAGGGAAGAGAAAAACTGTTTTTT.

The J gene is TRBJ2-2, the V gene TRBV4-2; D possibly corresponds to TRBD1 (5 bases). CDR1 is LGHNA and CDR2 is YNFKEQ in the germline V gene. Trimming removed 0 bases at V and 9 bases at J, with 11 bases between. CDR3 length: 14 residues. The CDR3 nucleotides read TGTGCCAGCAGCCAAGATTACGTGGGGCGGGAGCTGTTTTTT. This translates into CASSQDYVGRELFF.

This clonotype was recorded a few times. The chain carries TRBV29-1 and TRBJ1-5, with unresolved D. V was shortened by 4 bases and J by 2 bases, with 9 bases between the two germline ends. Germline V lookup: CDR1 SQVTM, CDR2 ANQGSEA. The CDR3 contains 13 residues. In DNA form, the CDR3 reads TGCAGCGTTGGCCTGGTTGGCAATCAGCCCCAGCATTTT. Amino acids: CSVGLVGNQPQHF.

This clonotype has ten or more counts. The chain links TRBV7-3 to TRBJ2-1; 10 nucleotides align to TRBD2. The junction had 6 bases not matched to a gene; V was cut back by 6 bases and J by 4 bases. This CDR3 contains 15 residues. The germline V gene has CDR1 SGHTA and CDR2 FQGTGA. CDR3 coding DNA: TGTGCCAGCAGTCCCCTAGCGGGGGCTTACAATGAGCAGTTCTTC. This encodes CASSPLAGAYNEQFF.

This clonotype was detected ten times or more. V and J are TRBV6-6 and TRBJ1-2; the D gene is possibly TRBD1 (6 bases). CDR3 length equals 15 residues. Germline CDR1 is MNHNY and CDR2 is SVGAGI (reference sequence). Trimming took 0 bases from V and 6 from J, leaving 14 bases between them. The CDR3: CASSYSSKGGDGYTF. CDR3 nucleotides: TGTGCCAGCAGTTACTCGAGCAAGGGGGGAGATGGCTACACCTTC.

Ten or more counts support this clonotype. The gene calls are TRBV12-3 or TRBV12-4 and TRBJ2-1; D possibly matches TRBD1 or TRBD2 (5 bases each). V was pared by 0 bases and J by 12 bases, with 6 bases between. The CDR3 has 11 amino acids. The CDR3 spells CASSLAGVQFF. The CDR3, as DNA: TGTGCCAGCAGTTTAGCGGGGGTGCAGTTCTTC.

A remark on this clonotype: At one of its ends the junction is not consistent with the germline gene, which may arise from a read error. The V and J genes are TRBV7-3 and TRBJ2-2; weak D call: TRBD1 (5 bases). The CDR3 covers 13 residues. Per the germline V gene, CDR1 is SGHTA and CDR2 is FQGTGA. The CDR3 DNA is TGTGCCGGCAGCTTAAACAGGCCCGGGGAGCTGTTTTTT. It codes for CAGSLNRPGELFF.

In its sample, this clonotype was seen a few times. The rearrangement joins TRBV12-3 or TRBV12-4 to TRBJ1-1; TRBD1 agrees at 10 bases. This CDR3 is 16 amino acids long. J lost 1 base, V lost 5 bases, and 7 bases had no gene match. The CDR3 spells CASSRGTGDPNTEAFF. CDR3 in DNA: TGTGCCAGCAGTCGGGGGACAGGGGACCCGAACACTGAAGCTTTCTTT.

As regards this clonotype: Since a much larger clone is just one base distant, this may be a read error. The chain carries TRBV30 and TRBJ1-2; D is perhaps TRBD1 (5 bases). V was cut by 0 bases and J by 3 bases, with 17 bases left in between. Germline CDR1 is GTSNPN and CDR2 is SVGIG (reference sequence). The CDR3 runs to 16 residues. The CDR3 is CAWSVRTGLPDYGYTF. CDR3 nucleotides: TGTGCCTGGAGTGTACGAACAGGCCTGCCGGACTATGGCTACACCTTC. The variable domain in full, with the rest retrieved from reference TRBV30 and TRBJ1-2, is SQTIHQWPATLVQPVGSPLSLECTVEGTSNPNLYWYRQAAGRGLQLLFYSVGIGQISSEVPQNLSASRPQDRQFILSSKKLLLSDSGFYLCAWSVRTGLPDYGYTFGSGTRLTVV.

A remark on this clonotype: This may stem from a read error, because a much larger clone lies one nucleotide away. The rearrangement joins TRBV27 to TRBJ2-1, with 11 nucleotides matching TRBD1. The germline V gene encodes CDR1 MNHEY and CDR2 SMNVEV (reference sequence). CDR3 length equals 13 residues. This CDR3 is CTSRTGGGSTQFF. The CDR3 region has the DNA TGTACCAGCAGGACAGGGGGCGGTAGTACCCAGTTCTTC.

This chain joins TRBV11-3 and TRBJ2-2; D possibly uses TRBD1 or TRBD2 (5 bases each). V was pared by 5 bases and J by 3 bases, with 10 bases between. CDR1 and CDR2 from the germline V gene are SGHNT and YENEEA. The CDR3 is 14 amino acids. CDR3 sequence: CASSPEGYTGELFF. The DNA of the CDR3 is TGTGCCAGCAGCCCCGAGGGGTACACCGGGGAGCTGTTTTTT.

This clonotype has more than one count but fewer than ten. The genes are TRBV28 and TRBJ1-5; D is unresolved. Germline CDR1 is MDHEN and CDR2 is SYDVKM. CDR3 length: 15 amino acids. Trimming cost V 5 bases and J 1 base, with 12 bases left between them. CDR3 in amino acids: CASSQGSVSNQPQHF. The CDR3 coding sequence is TGTGCCAGCAGTCAAGGGTCGGTGAGCAATCAGCCCCAGCATTTT.

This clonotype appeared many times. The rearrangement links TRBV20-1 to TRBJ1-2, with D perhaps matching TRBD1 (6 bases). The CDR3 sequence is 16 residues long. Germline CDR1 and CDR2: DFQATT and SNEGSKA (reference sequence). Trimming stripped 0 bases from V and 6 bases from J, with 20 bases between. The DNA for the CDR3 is TGCAGTGCTAGAGATCTCTCGGGGGCGGGGGCAGATGGCTACACCTTC. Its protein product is CSARDLSGAGADGYTF.

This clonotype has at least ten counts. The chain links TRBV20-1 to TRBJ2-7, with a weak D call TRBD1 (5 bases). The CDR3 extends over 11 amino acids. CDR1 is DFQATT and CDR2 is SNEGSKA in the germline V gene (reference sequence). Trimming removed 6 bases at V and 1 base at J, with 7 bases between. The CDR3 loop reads CSARQSYEQYF. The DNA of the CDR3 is TGCAGTGCGCGACAGTCCTACGAGCAGTACTTC.

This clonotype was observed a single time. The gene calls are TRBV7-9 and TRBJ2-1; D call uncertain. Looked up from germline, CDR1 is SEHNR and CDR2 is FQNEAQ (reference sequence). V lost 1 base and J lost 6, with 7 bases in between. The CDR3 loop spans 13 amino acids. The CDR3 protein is CASSLGPRNEQFF. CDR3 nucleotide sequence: TGTGCCAGCAGCTTAGGGCCCCGCAATGAGCAGTTCTTC.

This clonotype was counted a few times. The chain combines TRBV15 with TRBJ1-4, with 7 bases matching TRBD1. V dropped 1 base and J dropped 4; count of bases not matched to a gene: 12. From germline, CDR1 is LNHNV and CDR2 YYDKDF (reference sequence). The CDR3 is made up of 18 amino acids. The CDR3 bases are TGTGCCACCAGCAGAGTCAAGCAGACAGGGAGAAGTAATGAAAAACTGTTTTTT. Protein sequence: CATSRVKQTGRSNEKLFF.